These T cell receptor beta chains were read from a single sample in a study of blood T cell repertoires in COVID-19. Repertoires were generated with immunoSEQ multiplex PCR, while TCRdb's copy carries only in-frame clones and drops some. The sample lists fewer than 200,000 clones, around four fifths seen once, with 7.3% in the top ten. The sample was PBMCs or T cells enriched from blood (not recorded which). The receptor set was obtained from a man in his forties or fifties who had recovered from COVID-19. Each CDR3 is given with its conserved first and last residue. A D gene is named only where the DNA matches it firmly. Expanded clones get a size class; other rows say once, few or many, or leave the size out.

cdr3_nt cdr3_aa j_call d_call v_call clone_size
TGTGCCATCGCGGGCGGCACCGGGGAGCTGTTTTTT CAIAGGTGELFF TRBJ2-2 - TRBV10-3 -
TGTGCCAGCAGTTACCGACAGGGACATGGCTACACCTTC CASSYRQGHGYTF TRBJ1-2 TRBD1 TRBV6-2/TRBV6-3 -
TGTGCCAGTAGTATAGCCCCCGGACAGATAGGAAACACCATATATTTT CASSIAPGQIGNTIYF TRBJ1-3 - TRBV19 few
TGTGCCAGCAGCCCGGGACAGGGTAACTATGGCTACACCTTC CASSPGQGNYGYTF TRBJ1-2 TRBD1 TRBV3-1/TRBV3-2 -
TGTGCCAGCAGTTACTTGCCTAGTAGAGAGACCCAGTACTTC CASSYLPSRETQYF TRBJ2-5 - TRBV6-6 once
TGTGCCAGCAGCGAAGTTGGGACACCAAAAGAGACCCAGTACTTC CASSEVGTPKETQYF TRBJ2-5 - TRBV7-9 -
TGCGCCAGCAGCTTAACAGGGAAAACAAATGAAAAACTGTTTTTT CASSLTGKTNEKLFF TRBJ1-4 - TRBV5-1 few
TGTGCCAGCTTACGACAGGGGACCAGCTCCTACAATGAGCAGTTCTTC CASLRQGTSSYNEQFF TRBJ2-1 TRBD1 TRBV11-2 -
TGCAGCGACCGGGAGATCACCGGGGAGCTGTTTTTT CSDREITGELFF TRBJ2-2 - TRBV29-1 -
TGTGCCAGCAGTGAACGGCAGGGGGCTACCGGGGAGCTGTTTTTT CASSERQGATGELFF TRBJ2-2 TRBD1 TRBV2 -
TGTGCCAGCAGCTTAAGGGGCAGCGACGAGCAGTACTTC CASSLRGSDEQYF TRBJ2-7 - TRBV11-3 -
TGTGCCAGCAGCCAAGATTTGCCAACTCTAGCCAAAAACATTCAGTACTTC CASSQDLPTLAKNIQYF TRBJ2-4 - TRBV3-1/TRBV3-2 -
TGTGCCTGGGAGCCCCCCCTGGGCCGCTTATATGGCTACACCTTC CAWEPPLGRLYGYTF TRBJ1-2 - TRBV30 -